This passage covers 20 T cell receptor beta chains from one sample sequenced in a study of OX40 agonist ivuxolimab in advanced cancers. TCRdb keeps only in-frame clones here, not all; method: immunoSEQ multiplex PCR. The repertoire includes under 65,000 clones, roughly 90% of them detected once, and over 15% sits in the top ten. Sequencing was performed on CD4+ or CD8+ T cells sorted from blood, taken in a trial of the OX40 agonist ivuxolimab. The receptor set was obtained from an adult with an advanced solid tumor such as melanoma, head and neck, liver or kidney cancer.

This chain joins TRBV5-1 and TRBJ1-2, with D possibly TRBD1 on 6 matching bases. The germline V and J ends were trimmed by 4 bases and 3 bases, with 16 bases remaining between them. Germline-derived CDR1 and CDR2 are SGHRS and YFSETQ. The CDR3 consists of 15 residues. The CDR3 protein is CASSLEGRGYYGYTF. CDR3 DNA: TGCGCCAGCAGCCTAGAGGGGAGGGGGTACTATGGCTACACCTTC.

V usage is TRBV5-1 and J usage is TRBJ2-1, with D tentatively TRBD2 (5 bases). CDR3 length equals 12 residues. V lost 4 bases to trimming and J lost 8 bases, with 10 bases between them. Germline lookup yields CDR1 SGHRS and CDR2 YFSETQ. The DNA of the CDR3 is TGCGCCAGCAGCCCGGGGATTTATGAGCAGTTCTTC. As protein: CASSPGIYEQFF.

DNA for the CDR3: TGTGCCAGCAGTTCAGGGGCGTGGACTGAAGCTTTCTTT. It encodes CASSSGAWTEAFF. The chain joins TRBV6-1 to TRBJ1-1; D may be TRBD1 (6 bases). The V end lost 5 bases, the J end lost 5 bases, and 12 bases lay between the germline ends. The germline V gene encodes CDR1 MNHNS and CDR2 SASEGT. This CDR3 region has 13 residues.

The rearrangement joins TRBV11-2 to TRBJ1-1, with unresolved D. The CDR3 extends over 13 amino acids. The germline V gene encodes CDR1 SGHAT and CDR2 FQNNGV. Trimming stripped 7 bases from V and 3 bases from J, with 12 bases between. This CDR3 is CASNNDEHTEAFF. The CDR3 nucleotides are TGTGCCAGCAACAACGACGAGCACACTGAAGCTTTCTTT.

The chain recombines TRBV13 with TRBJ2-6, with D unresolved. V was trimmed by 5 bases and J by 0 bases, leaving 11 bases between them. CDR3 size: 16 residues. CDR1 and CDR2 (germline): PRHDT, FYEKMQ (reference sequence). This CDR3 is CASSQMVPSGANVLTF. CDR3 bases: TGTGCCAGCAGCCAAATGGTGCCCTCTGGGGCCAACGTCCTGACTTTC.

This clone was seen just once. One end of the junction fails to match germline, which may point to a read error. The chain has TRBV7-7 and TRBJ2-7; 11 nucleotides match TRBD1. Germline assignment: CDR1 SSHAT and CDR2 FNYEAQ (reference sequence). This CDR3 is built from 15 residues. The CDR3 loop reads CASSPGQGAGYEQYF. The DNA for the CDR3 is TGTGCTAGCAGTCCCGGACAGGGGGCGGGGTACGAGCAGTACTTC.

The chain uses TRBV30 and TRBJ1-4; tentative D call: TRBD1 (6 bases). The germline V and J ends were trimmed by 3 bases and 0 bases, with 17 bases remaining between them. The length of the CDR3 is 17 residues. Germline assignment: CDR1 GTSNPN and CDR2 SVGIG (reference sequence). The CDR3 coding sequence is TGTGCCTGGAGGTGGGGGCAGGGAACGGCAACTAATGAAAAACTGTTTTTT. Translating it yields CAWRWGQGTATNEKLFF.

J is TRBJ2-3 and V is TRBV4-1; D unresolved. The ends were cut back, 1 base at V and 2 bases at J, with 10 bases in the middle. Germline V gene sequence: CDR1 MGHRA, CDR2 YSYEKL. The CDR3 is made up of 15 amino acids. Written as DNA, the CDR3 is TGCGCCAGCAGCCAAGGCCCAGGAATCACAGATACGCAGTATTTT. As protein: CASSQGPGITDTQYF.

The chain joins TRBV28 to TRBJ2-3; 13 positions agree with TRBD2. V dropped 2 bases and J dropped 3; count of bases not matched to a gene: 11. CDR3 size: 19 residues. CDR1 and CDR2 (germline): MDHEN, SYDVKM. The chain's CDR3 is CASSLQLLAGGPGTDTQYF. The CDR3, as DNA: TGTGCCAGCAGTTTACAGCTACTAGCGGGGGGGCCAGGGACAGATACGCAGTATTTT.

This sequence joins TRBV11-2 and TRBJ2-7; D not resolved. Between the trimmed V and J ends, which lost 2 bases and 6 bases, there was a span of 11 bases. There are 13 residues in the CDR3. Germline V gene lookup returns CDR1 SGHAT and CDR2 FQNNGV. This CDR3 is CASSLRLVAEQYF. CDR3 nucleotide sequence: TGTGCCAGCAGCTTAAGGCTAGTCGCCGAGCAGTACTTC.

This clone was counted a few times. The chain couples TRBV4-1 to TRBJ1-2; D is possibly TRBD1 (5 bases). Trimming took off 7 bases at V and 0 bases at J, with 12 bases between the two ends. Germline V gene sequence: CDR1 MGHRA, CDR2 YSYEKL. This CDR3 spans 14 amino acids. Written as DNA, the CDR3 is TGCGCCAGCACCCTGGGGGAAGCTAACTATGGCTACACCTTC. This translates into CASTLGEANYGYTF.

The genes are TRBV18 and TRBJ2-7, with 7 bases that match TRBD1. This CDR3 has 14 residues. Germline CDR1 and CDR2: KGHSH and LQKENI. V gave up 4 bases and J gave up 4 bases; unmatched junction bases: 7. In DNA form, the CDR3 reads TGTGCCAGCTCACTCCCCGGGACAGTTTACGAGCAGTACTTC. Its translation is CASSLPGTVYEQYF.

The chain combines TRBV19 with TRBJ1-3; the D gene is possibly TRBD1 (5 bases). Per the germline V gene, CDR1 is LNHDA and CDR2 is SQIVND (reference sequence). This CDR3 contains 12 residues. V lost 6 bases to trimming and J lost 4 bases, with 7 bases between them. The CDR3 is CASRDIGNTIYF. The CDR3, as DNA: TGTGCCAGTAGGGACATCGGAAACACCATATATTTT.

The rearrangement uses TRBV9 and TRBJ2-1; 7 bases are a match to TRBD2. Losses at the gene ends were 0 bases for V and 0 bases for J; bases not matched to a gene: 3. The germline CDR1 and CDR2 sequences are SGDLS and YYNGEE. CDR3 length: 16 amino acids. CDR3 nucleotides: TGTGCCAGCAGCGTAGACGGGGGGAGCTCCTACAATGAGCAGTTCTTC. Protein sequence: CASSVDGGSSYNEQFF.

V and J are TRBV2 and TRBJ2-2; perhaps TRBD2 as D (6 bases). CDR3 length: 15 residues. Germline-derived CDR1 and CDR2 are SNHLY and FYNNEI. The V end was cut by 7 bases, the J end by 1 base, with 13 bases between. CDR3: CASTVEGWNTGELFF. DNA of the CDR3: TGTGCCAGCACCGTGGAGGGGTGGAACACCGGGGAGCTGTTTTTT.

This clone was seen a few times. The chain has TRBV5-8 and TRBJ1-5; D perhaps matches TRBD1 (6 bases). CDR1 and CDR2 from the germline V gene are SGHTS and YDEGEE. The CDR3 is made up of 15 amino acids. V was shortened by 5 bases and J by 2 bases, with 14 bases between the two germline ends. The CDR3 region has the DNA TGTGCCAGCAGTTCAGGGGTGTGGGGCAATCAGCCCCAGCATTTT. The encoded protein is CASSSGVWGNQPQHF.

In nucleotides, the CDR3 is TGTGCCAGCAGTTCCCGGGCGGAGGTAGAGACCCAGTACTTC. Amino acid sequence: CASSSRAEVETQYF. The chain joins TRBV27 to TRBJ2-5, with D possibly TRBD2 on 5 matching bases. This CDR3 is built from 14 residues. CDR1 MNHEY and CDR2 SMNVEV come from the germline V gene (reference sequence). Trimming shortened V by 4 bases and J by 4 bases, and 13 bases separated the two germline ends.

The chain couples TRBV5-4 to TRBJ1-2, with 9 bases matching TRBD1. The junction had 6 bases not matched to a gene; V was cut back by 4 bases and J by 2 bases. Germline CDR1 SGHNT, CDR2 YYREEE (reference sequence). The CDR3 is 15 residues long. The CDR3 DNA sequence: TGTGCCAGCAGCCTTGACAGGGGGGACAACTATGGCTACACCTTC. This codes for CASSLDRGDNYGYTF.

The V gene is TRBV7-8, the J gene TRBJ1-4; possibly TRBD1 for D (6 bases). The CDR3 loop spans 13 amino acids. Germline CDR1 SGHVS, CDR2 FQNEAQ. Trimming cost V 3 bases and J 8 bases, with 10 bases left between them. This CDR3 reads CASSLPGEEKLFF. The CDR3 region has the DNA TGTGCCAGCAGCTTGCCAGGGGAGGAAAAACTGTTTTTT.

J is TRBJ1-5 and V is TRBV5-6; D remains unclear. Germline values: CDR1 SGHDT, CDR2 YYEEEE. There are 13 residues in the CDR3. V was shortened by 4 bases and J by 6 bases, with 11 bases between the two germline ends. CDR3 loop: CASSAGSAQPQHF. The CDR3 DNA reads as TGTGCCAGCAGCGCCGGGTCTGCTCAGCCCCAGCATTTT.